The present T cell receptor (beta chain) was sequenced within a study of pediatric ulcerative colitis. Study context: Six or seven patients showed pancolitis and two showed left-sided colitis.

General observations from the study: Two rectal CDR3 clonotypes occurred in all ulcerative colitis patients.

The germline V gene encodes CDR1 MGHRA and CDR2 YSYEKL. This CDR3 spans 13 amino acids. The V gene lost 5 bases and the J gene lost 4 bases, with 11 bases spanning the gap. One to two pinch biopsies were taken from the rectum during colonoscopy. The diagnostic colonoscopy in ulcerative colitis patients preceded any immunosuppressive treatment. As concerns this clone: What it binds is not known.

Samples were sequenced at Survey level, maximum 500,000 reads. The method was immunoSEQ multiplex PCR; TCRdb's version includes in-frame clones alone and lacks a portion of them. The profile shows over 15,000 clones, less than 80% of them singletons. The chain uses TRBV4-1 and TRBJ1-1; D is unresolved. Sequenced: gut tissue. This sequence was found in a girl aged 10-17 years with moderate ulcerative colitis. Here the CDR3 DNA reads TGCGCCAGCAGCGATCACCTACTCACTGAAGCTTTCTTT. Translating gives CASSDHLLTEAFF.